Presented here are 5 T cell receptor beta chains from one specimen sequenced in a study of blood T cells in healthy people across ages. Next came a second PCR, run for about 6 to 11 cycles, which used a sample-barcoded 5' primer along with a J-beta primer mix. TCRdb re-derived calls from the 5' RACE reads in MiXCR, one entry per CDR3 protein. The table lists fewer than 1.5 million distinct CDR3 sequences, roughly 45% of them singletons. Input material: blood. Source of these receptors: a woman between 18 and 29 years old in good health.

V gene TRBV27 combines with J gene TRBJ2-7; a weak D match, TRBD2 (5 bases). V was trimmed by 4 bases and J by 0 bases, leaving 16 bases between them. The length of the CDR3 is 16 residues. The germline V gene encodes CDR1 MNHEY and CDR2 SMNVEV (reference sequence). The CDR3 nucleotides are TGTGCCAGCAGTTCACGGAGTTATACTAGCTCCTACGAGCAGTACTTC. The encoded protein is CASSSRSYTSSYEQYF.

This clonotype was counted a few times. J is TRBJ1-1 and V is TRBV4-2; D remains ambiguous. The germline V and J ends were trimmed by 1 base and 8 bases, with 11 bases remaining between them. This CDR3 has 13 residues. From germline, CDR1 is LGHNA and CDR2 YNFKEQ. CDR3 bases: TGTGCCAGCAGCCAAGGCGGGTCATCGGAAGCTTTCTTT. Protein sequence: CASSQGGSSEAFF.

This clonotype was recorded many times. The V and J genes are TRBV25-1 and TRBJ1-2; no firm D call. The CDR3 extends over 11 amino acids. Germline values: CDR1 MGHDK, CDR2 SYGVNS. Trimming pared 3 bases from V and 2 bases from J, leaving 1 base between. The DNA of the CDR3 is TGTGCCAGCAGTGAGAACTATGGCTACACCTTC. This sequence encodes CASSENYGYTF.

This clonotype showed up just a few times. The chain employs TRBV20-1 and TRBJ1-5; the match to TRBD1 covers 9 bases. The V gene's germline CDR1 is DFQATT and CDR2 SNEGSKA (reference sequence). The CDR3 covers 15 residues. J gave up 3 bases and V 1 base, and 4 bases lay outside the gene matches. The CDR3 spells CSARVTGGLNQPQHF. Written as DNA, the CDR3 is TGCAGTGCTAGAGTCACAGGGGGCCTCAATCAGCCCCAGCATTTT.

This clonotype has a single count. Germline and junction disagree at one end, which may indicate a read error. This chain joins TRBV5-6 and TRBJ2-4; 7 nucleotides line up with TRBD1. The V gene's germline CDR1 is SGHDT and CDR2 YYEEEE. The CDR3 contains 17 residues. The CDR3 sequence is CASNPKGTGTAKSIQYF. In DNA, the CDR3 is TGTGCCAGCAACCCCAAAGGAACAGGGACAGCCAAAAGCATTCAGTACTTC.